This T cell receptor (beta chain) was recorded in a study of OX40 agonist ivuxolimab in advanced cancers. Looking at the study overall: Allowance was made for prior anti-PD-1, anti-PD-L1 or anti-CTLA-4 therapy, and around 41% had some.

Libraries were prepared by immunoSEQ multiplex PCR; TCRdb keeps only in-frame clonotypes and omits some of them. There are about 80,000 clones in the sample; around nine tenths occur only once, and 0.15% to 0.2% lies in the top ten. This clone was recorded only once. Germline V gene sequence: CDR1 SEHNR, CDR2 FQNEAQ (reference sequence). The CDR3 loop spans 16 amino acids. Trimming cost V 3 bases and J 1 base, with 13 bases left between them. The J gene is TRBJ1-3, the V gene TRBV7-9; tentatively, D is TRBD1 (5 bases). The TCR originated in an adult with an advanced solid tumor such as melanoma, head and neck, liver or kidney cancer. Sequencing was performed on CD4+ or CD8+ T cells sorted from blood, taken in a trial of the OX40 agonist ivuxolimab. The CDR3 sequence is CASSLGGSRSGNTIYF. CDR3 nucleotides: TGTGCCAGCAGCTTGGGGGGATCTCGATCTGGAAACACCATATATTTT. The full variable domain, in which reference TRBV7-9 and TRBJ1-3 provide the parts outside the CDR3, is DTGVSQNPRHKITKRGQNVTFRCDPISEHNRLYWYRQTLGQGPEFLTYFQNEAQLEKSRLLSDRFSAERPKGSFSTLEIQRTEQGDSAMYLCASSLGGSRSGNTIYFGEGSWLTVV.